Detailed here is one T cell receptor beta chain. These data belong to a study of blood T cell repertoires in COVID-19. Study overall: Material from acute and convalescent COVID-19 was sourced from the United States, Italy and Spain. PBMCs, B-cell-depleted T cells, or T cells provided the cDNA or gDNA that made up the material.

Original processing methods: Amplification of reference gene primers provided the estimated nucleated cell counts. Data came from immunoSEQ multiplex PCR; TCRdb stores just in-frame clones and leaves some out. Clone size and the V and J calls come from that table; the DNA yielded D and trimming. The top ten clones hold around 9.6% of a sample with fewer than 80,000 clones, roughly 77% of them seen once. The CDR3 is 15 residues long. The V segment lost 3 bases and the J segment 1 base; nucleotides outside the gene matches: 3. Looked up from germline, CDR1 is SGHTA and CDR2 is FQGTGA. Sequenced material: peripheral blood. The sequence derives from a human donor in a cohort sampled during active COVID-19. The rearrangement links TRBV7-3 to TRBJ2-5, with 9 nucleotides matching TRBD2. The CDR3 reads CASSFSGSPQETQYF. In nucleotides, the CDR3 is TGTGCCAGCAGCTTTAGCGGGAGTCCCCAAGAGACCCAGTACTTC.